The T cell receptor (beta chain) under discussion was sequenced for a study of T cell changes during pregnancy in multiple sclerosis. Repertoires were generated with immunoSEQ multiplex PCR, while TCRdb's copy carries only in-frame clones and drops some. The repertoire holds roughly 40,000 clones, with around 90% as singletons. This CDR3 has 15 residues. After removal of 4 bases from V and 1 base from J, the junction contained 6 bases not matched to a gene. Per germline, CDR1 LNHDA and CDR2 SQIVND (reference sequence). Sequenced here: CD4+ T cells from peripheral blood mononuclear cells, sampled after pregnancy. The J gene is TRBJ1-2, the V gene TRBV19; 7 nucleotides agree with TRBD1. This clonotype originated in a female donor with multiple sclerosis, enrolled in a pregnancy study. CDR3 DNA: TGTGCCAGTAGTAGGTACAGGGGCTATAACTATGGCTACACCTTC. Residues: CASSRYRGYNYGYTF. The full variable domain, completed using reference TRBV19 and TRBJ1-2, is DGGITQSPKYLFRKEGQNVTLSCEQNLNHDAMYWYRQDPGQGLRLIYYSQIVNDFQKGDIAEGYSVSREKKESFPLTVTSAQKNPTAFYLCASSRYRGYNYGYTFGSGTRLTVV.